This T cell receptor (beta chain) comes out of a study of tumor-infiltrating lymphocytes in primary liver carcinoma. Overall study context: Tumor staging was T1-T3 N0M0; sizes spanned about 4 to 10 cm across. The yield of productive TCRbeta reads per sample was roughly 3.5 to 7.13 million and was similar across tissue types.

Extraction of RNA together with DNA used about 20-34 mg of unsorted bulk tissue. Surgical resection was the treatment these patients received for primary liver carcinoma. TCR beta cDNA was prepared out of 500 ng total RNA by means of a constant-region primer. Three nested multiplex PCR rounds, a slightly modified ARM-PCR method, built the TCR beta libraries. In the first two PCR rounds, TRBV1-TRBV30 forward primers were paired with a C-beta reverse primer, and each round lasted roughly 9 cycles. Via MiXCR, TCRdb re-called the multiplex PCR reads, giving one row per CDR3 protein. The profile shows more than 70,000 distinct CDR3 sequences, 69% of them singletons. Points on this clonotype: Its target is unknown. Germline is not matched at one junction end, which may reflect a read error.

This CDR3 is 18 amino acids long. Germline V gene lookup returns CDR1 SGHVS and CDR2 FQNEAQ. Notes on the study in general: Tumor region pairs showed greater overlap than either tumor-adjacent or tumor-blood pairs did.

This clonotype was obtained from a man aged 35 to 55 with primary liver carcinoma and hepatitis B virus infection. The chain has TRBV7-8 and TRBJ2-1; D perhaps matches TRBD2 (5 bases). The sample taken for sequencing was tumor-adjacent normal liver tissue. CDR3 residues: CASRPLGGSAVSYNEQLF. The DNA of the CDR3 is TGTGCCAGCCGCCCGCTTGGAGGCTCAGCGGTCTCCTATAATGAGCAGTTATTC. Full variable domain (rest looked up from reference TRBV7-8 and TRBJ2-1): GAGVSQSPRYKVAKRGQDVALRCDPISGHVSLFWYQQALGQGPEFLTYFQNEAQLDKSGLPSDRFFAERPEGSVSTLKIQRTQQEDSAVYLCASRPLGGSAVSYNEQLFGPGTRLTVL.